This TCR beta chain came from a study of blood T cells in healthy people across ages. For the second PCR, which ran for about 6 to 11 cycles, a sample-barcoded 5' primer and a J-beta primer mix were used. From each sample, at least 2.5 million paired-end reads containing CDR3 were obtained. TCRdb fed the 5' RACE reads into MiXCR, producing one record per CDR3 protein. This repertoire shows approximately 1,700,000 distinct CDR3 sequences, about two fifths found once; its top ten account for under 30%. This CDR3 is built from 16 residues. After removal of 8 bases from V and 6 bases from J, the junction contained 16 bases not matched to a gene. No fewer than 5.5 micrograms of total RNA were isolated from every sample.

The sample consisted of blood. The receptor was derived from a human donor in good health. This rearrangement joins TRBV12-3 or TRBV12-4 to TRBJ1-2, with 9 bases matching TRBD1. The DNA for the CDR3 is TGTGCCAGCGGTCCCAGGACAGGGGTACGGGGAGATGGCTACACCTTC. The encoded protein is CASGPRTGVRGDGYTF.